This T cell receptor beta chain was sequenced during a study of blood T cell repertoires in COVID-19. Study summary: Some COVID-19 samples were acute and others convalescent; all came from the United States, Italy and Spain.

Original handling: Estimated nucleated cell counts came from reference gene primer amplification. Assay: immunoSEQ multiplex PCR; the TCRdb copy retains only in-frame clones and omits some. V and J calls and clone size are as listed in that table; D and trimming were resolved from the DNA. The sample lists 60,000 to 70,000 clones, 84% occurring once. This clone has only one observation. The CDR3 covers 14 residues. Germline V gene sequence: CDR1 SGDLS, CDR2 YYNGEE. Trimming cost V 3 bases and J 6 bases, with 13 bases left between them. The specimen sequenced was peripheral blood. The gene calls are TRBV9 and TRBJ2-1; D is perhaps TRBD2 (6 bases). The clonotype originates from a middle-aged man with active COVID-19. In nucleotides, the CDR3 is TGTGCCAGCAGCGAAAGCGGGCCCCCCAATGAGCAGTTCTTC. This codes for CASSESGPPNEQFF.